The rows below give T cell receptor beta chains drawn from one sample of a study of T cells in localized non-small cell lung cancer. TCRdb's table, derived via immunoSEQ multiplex PCR, lists solely in-frame clones and lacks some. The data show 100,000 to 150,000 clones, roughly 90% seen once. Sequences were derived from peripheral blood, sampled before any cancer treatment. These TCRs come from a female donor of 60 years or more with stage I lung adenocarcinoma. Both conserved end residues are part of each CDR3. A D gene is named only where the DNA matches it firmly. Only some rows state a clone size, as once, few, many or a class for expanded clones.

CASSTLPGESSYNEQFF	TGCGCCAGCAGCACCTTACCCGGCGAGAGCTCCTACAATGAGCAGTTCTTC	once	-	TRBV5-1	TRBJ2-1
CASSVGGWGTDTQYF	TGTGCCAGCAGCGTAGGAGGATGGGGCACAGATACGCAGTATTTT	-	-	TRBV9	TRBJ2-3
CASSPPGPAAYNEQFF	TGTGCCAGCAGTCCCCCGGGGCCGGCCGCCTACAATGAGCAGTTCTTC	-	-	TRBV14	TRBJ2-1
CAQGEGEKLFF	TGTGCCCAGGGGGAGGGCGAAAAACTGTTTTTT	-	TRBD1	TRBV7-9	TRBJ1-4
CASSFIAGGSDTQYF	TGCGCCAGCAGCTTTATAGCGGGAGGGTCGGATACGCAGTATTTT	-	TRBD2	TRBV5-1	TRBJ2-3
CASSSGGLGGNTIYF	TGTGCCAGCAGCTCAGGGGGGCTTGGAGGAAACACCATATATTTT	-	TRBD1	TRBV28	TRBJ1-3
CSGRDRGRVNEKLFF	TGCAGCGGCCGGGACAGGGGGCGGGTTAATGAAAAACTGTTTTTT	-	TRBD1	TRBV29-1	TRBJ1-4
CATSTTGEETQYF	TGTGCCACCAGTACGACAGGGGAAGAGACCCAGTACTTC	-	TRBD1	TRBV15	TRBJ2-5
CASSRSEGSTNEKLFF	TGTGCCAGCAGCCGTTCGGAGGGATCAACTAATGAAAAACTGTTTTTT	-	-	TRBV4-2	TRBJ1-4
CAIETGGSLNYGYTF	TGCGCCATAGAGACGGGCGGGAGCCTGAACTATGGCTACACCTTC	-	-	TRBV5-1	TRBJ1-2
CASSGNSLGAQYF	TGTGCCAGCAGTGGGAACTCGCTTGGGGCCCAGTACTTC	-	-	TRBV28	TRBJ2-5
CASSILAGAYEQYF	TGTGCCAGTAGTATTCTAGCGGGGGCCTACGAGCAGTACTTC	-	TRBD2	TRBV19	TRBJ2-7
CSVGGSASVYNEQFF	TGCAGCGTGGGGGGGTCGGCTAGCGTCTACAATGAGCAGTTCTTC	-	TRBD2	TRBV29-1	TRBJ2-1
CASSYSTGQPQHF	TGTGCCAGCAGTTACTCGACAGGGCAGCCCCAGCATTTT	-	TRBD1	TRBV6-5	TRBJ1-5
CASSLETASSYNEQFF	TGCGCCAGCAGCTTGGAGACCGCAAGTTCCTACAATGAGCAGTTCTTC	-	-	TRBV5-1	TRBJ2-1
CASSQPGQGIIYGYTF	TGTGCCAGCAGTCAACCGGGACAGGGTATAATTTATGGCTACACCTTC	-	TRBD1	TRBV28	TRBJ1-2
CASSFLWARGQGETQYF	TGTGCCAGCAGCTTCTTATGGGCCCGTGGCCAAGGAGAGACCCAGTACTTC	once	-	TRBV7-8	TRBJ2-5
CSALDPPGQFF	TGCAGTGCTTTGGACCCACCGGGACAGTTCTTC	-	-	TRBV20-1	TRBJ2-1
CASTDTSGSRDTQYF	TGTGCCAGCACCGATACTAGCGGGAGTCGAGATACGCAGTATTTT	-	TRBD2	TRBV28	TRBJ2-3
CASIGSTGSNQPQHF	TGTGCCAGTATAGGATCGACAGGTAGCAATCAGCCCCAGCATTTT	once	-	TRBV19	TRBJ1-5
CAVAYDTEAFF	TGTGCCGTGGCATACGACACTGAAGCTTTCTTT	-	-	TRBV5-6	TRBJ1-1
CASSQVEGGGYTF	TGTGCCAGCAGCCAAGTGGAGGGGGGTGGCTACACCTTC	few	-	TRBV4-2	TRBJ1-2
CASSVASFATNEKLFF	TGTGCCAGCAGCGTAGCCTCCTTTGCAACTAATGAAAAACTGTTTTTT	-	-	TRBV9	TRBJ1-4
CASSPRTGGMQYF	TGTGCCAGCAGTCCCCGGACAGGGGGCATGCAGTACTTC	-	TRBD1	TRBV28	TRBJ2-7
CASSLAQAPLNTEAFF	TGCGCCAGCAGCTTGGCGCAGGCCCCCTTGAACACTGAAGCTTTCTTT	-	-	TRBV5-1	TRBJ1-1
CASSLGHNTGELFF	TGTGCCAGCAGCTTAGGTCATAACACCGGGGAGCTGTTTTTT	-	-	TRBV7-9	TRBJ2-2